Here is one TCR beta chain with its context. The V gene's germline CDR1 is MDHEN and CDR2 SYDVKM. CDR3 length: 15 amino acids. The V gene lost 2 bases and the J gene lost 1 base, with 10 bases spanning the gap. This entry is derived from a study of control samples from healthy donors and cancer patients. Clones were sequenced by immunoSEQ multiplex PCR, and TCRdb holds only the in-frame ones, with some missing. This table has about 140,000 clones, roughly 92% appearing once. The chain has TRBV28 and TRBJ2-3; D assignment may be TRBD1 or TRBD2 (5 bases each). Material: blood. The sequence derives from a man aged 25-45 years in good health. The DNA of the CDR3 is TGTGCCAGCAGTTTACCAGGGACCGGCACAGATACGCAGTATTTT. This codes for CASSLPGTGTDTQYF.